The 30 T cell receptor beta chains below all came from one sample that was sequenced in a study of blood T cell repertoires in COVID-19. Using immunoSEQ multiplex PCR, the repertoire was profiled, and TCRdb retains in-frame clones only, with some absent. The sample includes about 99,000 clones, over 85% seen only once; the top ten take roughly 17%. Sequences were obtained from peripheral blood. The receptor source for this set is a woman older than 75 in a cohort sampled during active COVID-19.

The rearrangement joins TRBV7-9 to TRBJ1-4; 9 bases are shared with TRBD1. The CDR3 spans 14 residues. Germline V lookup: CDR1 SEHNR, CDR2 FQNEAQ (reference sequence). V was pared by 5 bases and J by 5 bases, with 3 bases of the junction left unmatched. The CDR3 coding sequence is TGTGCCAGCAGCACCGGGACAGGGAATGAAAAACTGTTTTTT. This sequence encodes CASSTGTGNEKLFF. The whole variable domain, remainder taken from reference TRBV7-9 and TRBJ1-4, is DTGVSQNPRHKITKRGQNVTFRCDPISEHNRLYWYRQTLGQGPEFLTYFQNEAQLEKSRLLSDRFSAERPKGSFSTLEIQRTEQGDSAMYLCASSTGTGNEKLFFGSGTQLSVL.

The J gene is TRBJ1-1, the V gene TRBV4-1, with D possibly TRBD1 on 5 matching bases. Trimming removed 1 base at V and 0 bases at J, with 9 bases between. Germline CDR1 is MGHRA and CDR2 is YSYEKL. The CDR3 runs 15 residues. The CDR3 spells CASSQGGSLNTEAFF. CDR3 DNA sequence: TGCGCCAGCAGCCAAGGGGGCAGCTTGAACACTGAAGCTTTCTTT.

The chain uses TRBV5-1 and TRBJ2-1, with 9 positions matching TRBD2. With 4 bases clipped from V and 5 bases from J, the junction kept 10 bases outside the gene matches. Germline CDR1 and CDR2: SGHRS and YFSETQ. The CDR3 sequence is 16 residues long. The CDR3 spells CASSERAGGTNNEQFF. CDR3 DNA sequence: TGCGCCAGCAGCGAGCGAGCGGGGGGCACCAACAATGAGCAGTTCTTC. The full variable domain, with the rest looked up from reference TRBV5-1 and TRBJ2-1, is KAGVTQTPRYLIKTRGQQVTLSCSPISGHRSVSWYQQTPGQGLQFLFEYFSETQRNKGNFPGRFSGRQFSNSRSEMNVSTLELGDSALYLCASSERAGGTNNEQFFGPGTRLTVL.

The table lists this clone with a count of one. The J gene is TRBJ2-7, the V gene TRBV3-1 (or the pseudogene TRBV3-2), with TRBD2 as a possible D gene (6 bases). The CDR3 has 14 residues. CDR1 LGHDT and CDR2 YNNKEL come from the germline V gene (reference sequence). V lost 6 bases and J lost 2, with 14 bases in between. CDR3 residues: CASRPRAGTYEQYF. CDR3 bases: TGTGCCAGCAGACCTCGTGCGGGGACCTACGAGCAGTACTTC.

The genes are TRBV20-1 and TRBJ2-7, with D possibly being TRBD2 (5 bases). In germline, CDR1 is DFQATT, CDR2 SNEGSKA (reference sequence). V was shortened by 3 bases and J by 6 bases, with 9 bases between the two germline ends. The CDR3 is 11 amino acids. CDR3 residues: CSARRDSEQYF. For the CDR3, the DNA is TGCAGTGCTAGGAGGGATAGCGAGCAGTACTTC.

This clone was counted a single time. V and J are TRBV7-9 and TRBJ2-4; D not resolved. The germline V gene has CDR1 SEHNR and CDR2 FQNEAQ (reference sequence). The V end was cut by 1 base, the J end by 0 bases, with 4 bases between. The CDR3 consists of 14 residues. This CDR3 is CASSLGVAKNIQYF. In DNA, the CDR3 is TGTGCCAGCAGCTTAGGCGTAGCCAAAAACATTCAGTACTTC.

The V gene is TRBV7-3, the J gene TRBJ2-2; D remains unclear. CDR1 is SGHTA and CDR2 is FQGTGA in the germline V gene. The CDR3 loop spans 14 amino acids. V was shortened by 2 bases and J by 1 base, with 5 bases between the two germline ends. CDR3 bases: TGTGCCAGCAGCTTACTAGTGAACACCGGGGAGCTGTTTTTT. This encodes CASSLLVNTGELFF.

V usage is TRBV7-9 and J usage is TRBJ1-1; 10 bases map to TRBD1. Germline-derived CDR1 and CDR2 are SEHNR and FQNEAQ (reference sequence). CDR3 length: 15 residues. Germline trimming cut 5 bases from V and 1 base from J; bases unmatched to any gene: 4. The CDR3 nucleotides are TGTGCCAGCAGCGTAGACAGGGGGCGGAACACTGAAGCTTTCTTT. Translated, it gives CASSVDRGRNTEAFF. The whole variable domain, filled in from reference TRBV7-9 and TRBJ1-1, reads DTGVSQNPRHKITKRGQNVTFRCDPISEHNRLYWYRQTLGQGPEFLTYFQNEAQLEKSRLLSDRFSAERPKGSFSTLEIQRTEQGDSAMYLCASSVDRGRNTEAFFGQGTRLTVV.

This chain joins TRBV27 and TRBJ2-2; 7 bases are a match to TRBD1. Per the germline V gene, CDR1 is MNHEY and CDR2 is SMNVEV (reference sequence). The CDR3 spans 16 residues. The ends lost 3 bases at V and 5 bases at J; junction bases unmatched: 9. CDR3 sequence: CASSFSRQGWTGELFF. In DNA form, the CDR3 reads TGTGCCAGCAGTTTTAGTAGACAGGGCTGGACCGGGGAGCTGTTTTTT.

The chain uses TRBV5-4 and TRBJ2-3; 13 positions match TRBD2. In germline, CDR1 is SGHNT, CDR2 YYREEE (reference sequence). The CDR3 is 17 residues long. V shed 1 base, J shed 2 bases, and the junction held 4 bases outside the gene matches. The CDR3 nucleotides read TGTGCCAGCAGCTTGAAGACTAGCGGGGGGAACACAGATACGCAGTATTTT. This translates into CASSLKTSGGNTDTQYF.

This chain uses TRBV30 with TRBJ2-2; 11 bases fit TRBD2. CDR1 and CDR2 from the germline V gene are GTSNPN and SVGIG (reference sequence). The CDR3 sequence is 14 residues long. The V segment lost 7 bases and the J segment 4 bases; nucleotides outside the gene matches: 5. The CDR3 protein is CASKGTSGTGELFF. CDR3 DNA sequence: TGTGCCTCAAAAGGGACTAGCGGCACCGGGGAGCTGTTTTTT.

The CDR3 sequence is CASSPPGQGFPAYNSPLHF. CDR3 DNA: TGTGCCAGCAGCCCTCCGGGACAGGGATTCCCCGCCTATAATTCACCCCTCCACTTT. V and J are TRBV5-4 and TRBJ1-6; 9 nucleotides match TRBD1. Germline V gene lookup returns CDR1 SGHNT and CDR2 YYREEE (reference sequence). J gave up 2 bases and V 4 bases, and 13 bases lay outside the gene matches. The CDR3 spans 19 residues.

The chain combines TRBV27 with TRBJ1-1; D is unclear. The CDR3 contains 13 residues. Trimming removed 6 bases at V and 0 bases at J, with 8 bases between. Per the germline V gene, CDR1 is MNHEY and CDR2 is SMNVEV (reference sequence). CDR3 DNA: TGTGCCAGCAGGAACGACTTGAACACTGAAGCTTTCTTT. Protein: CASRNDLNTEAFF.

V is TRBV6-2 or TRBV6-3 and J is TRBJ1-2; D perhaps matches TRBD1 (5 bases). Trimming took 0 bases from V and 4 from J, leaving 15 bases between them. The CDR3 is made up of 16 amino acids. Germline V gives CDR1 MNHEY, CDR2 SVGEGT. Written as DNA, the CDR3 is TGTGCCAGCAGTTACTCGAACAGGCGGTCCTTCTATGGCTACACCTTC. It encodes CASSYSNRRSFYGYTF.

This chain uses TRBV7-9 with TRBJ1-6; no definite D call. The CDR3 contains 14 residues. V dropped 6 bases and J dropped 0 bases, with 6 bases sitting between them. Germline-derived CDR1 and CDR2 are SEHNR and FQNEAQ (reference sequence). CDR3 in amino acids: CASSLSSYNSPLHF. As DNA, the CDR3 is TGTGCCAGCAGTCTCAGCTCCTATAATTCACCCCTCCACTTT.

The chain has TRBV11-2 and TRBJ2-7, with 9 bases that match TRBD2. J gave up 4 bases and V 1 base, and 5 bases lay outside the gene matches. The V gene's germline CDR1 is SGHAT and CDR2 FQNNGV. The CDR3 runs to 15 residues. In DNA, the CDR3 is TGTGCCAGCAGCTTAGGGAGTAGCGGGAGTTACGAGCAGTACTTC. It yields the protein CASSLGSSGSYEQYF.

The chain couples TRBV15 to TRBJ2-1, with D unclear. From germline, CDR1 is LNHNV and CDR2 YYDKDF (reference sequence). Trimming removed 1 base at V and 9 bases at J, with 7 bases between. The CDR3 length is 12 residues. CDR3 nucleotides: TGTGCCACCAGCAGAGCGACGGGTGAGCAGTTCTTC. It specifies CATSRATGEQFF.

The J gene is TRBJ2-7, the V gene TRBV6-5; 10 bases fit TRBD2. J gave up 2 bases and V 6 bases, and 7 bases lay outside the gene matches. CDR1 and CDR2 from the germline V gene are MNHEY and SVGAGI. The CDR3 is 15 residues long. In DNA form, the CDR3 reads TGTGCCAGCAGACACCGGACTAGCGGAACCTACGAGCAGTACTTC. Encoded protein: CASRHRTSGTYEQYF.

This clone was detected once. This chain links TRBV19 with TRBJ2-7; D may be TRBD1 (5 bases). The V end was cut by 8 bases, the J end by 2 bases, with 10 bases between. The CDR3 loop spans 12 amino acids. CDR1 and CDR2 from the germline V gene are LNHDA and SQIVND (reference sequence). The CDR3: CASSGRAYEQYF. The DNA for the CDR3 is TGTGCCAGTTCCGGCAGGGCCTACGAGCAGTACTTC.

CDR3 DNA: TGTGCCAGCAGCTTAGGACGGCAGGGAGGGTATGGCTACACCTTC. Translated, it gives CASSLGRQGGYGYTF. The rearrangement links TRBV13 to TRBJ1-2, with a weak D call TRBD1 (5 bases). Between the trimmed V and J ends, which lost 0 bases and 5 bases, there was a span of 13 bases. The CDR3 has 15 residues. Germline CDR1 PRHDT, CDR2 FYEKMQ (reference sequence).

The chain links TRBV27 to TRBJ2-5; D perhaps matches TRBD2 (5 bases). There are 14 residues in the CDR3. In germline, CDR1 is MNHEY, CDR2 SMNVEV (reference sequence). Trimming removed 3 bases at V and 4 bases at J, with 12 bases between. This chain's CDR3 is CASSLVRGRETQYF. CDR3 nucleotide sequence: TGTGCCAGCAGTTTGGTTAGAGGGCGAGAGACCCAGTACTTC.

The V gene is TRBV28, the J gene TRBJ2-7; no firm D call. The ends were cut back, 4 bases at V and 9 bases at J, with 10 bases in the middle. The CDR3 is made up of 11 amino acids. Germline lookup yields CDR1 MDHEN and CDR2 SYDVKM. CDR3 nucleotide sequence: TGTGCCAGCAGTTACCTTCCGGGGCAGTACTTC. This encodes CASSYLPGQYF.

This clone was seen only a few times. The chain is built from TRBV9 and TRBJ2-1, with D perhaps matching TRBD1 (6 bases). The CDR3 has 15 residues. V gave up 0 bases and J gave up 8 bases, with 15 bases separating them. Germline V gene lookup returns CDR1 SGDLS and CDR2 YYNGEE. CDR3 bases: TGTGCCAGCAGCGTAGAGGCAGGGGTGCCATATGAGCAGTTCTTC. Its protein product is CASSVEAGVPYEQFF.

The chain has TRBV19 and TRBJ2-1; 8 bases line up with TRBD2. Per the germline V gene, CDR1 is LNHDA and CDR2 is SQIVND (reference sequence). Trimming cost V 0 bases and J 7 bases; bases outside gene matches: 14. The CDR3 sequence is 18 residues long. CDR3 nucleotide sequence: TGTGCCAGTAGTATAGATCTTAGTGCGGGGGGCCGTCGGAATGAGCAGTTCTTC. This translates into CASSIDLSAGGRRNEQFF.

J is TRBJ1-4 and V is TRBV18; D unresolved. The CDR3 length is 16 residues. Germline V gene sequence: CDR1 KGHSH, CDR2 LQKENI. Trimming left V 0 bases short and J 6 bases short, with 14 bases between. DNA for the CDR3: TGTGCCAGCTCACCACCGGCAGGATTGGGTGATGAAAAACTGTTTTTT. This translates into CASSPPAGLGDEKLFF.

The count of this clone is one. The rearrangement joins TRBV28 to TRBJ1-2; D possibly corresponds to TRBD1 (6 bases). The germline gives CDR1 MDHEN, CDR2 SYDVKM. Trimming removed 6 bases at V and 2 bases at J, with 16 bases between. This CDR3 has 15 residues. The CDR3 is CASSSGGPLNYGYTF. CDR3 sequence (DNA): TGTGCCAGCAGCTCGGGGGGGCCATTAAACTATGGCTACACCTTC.

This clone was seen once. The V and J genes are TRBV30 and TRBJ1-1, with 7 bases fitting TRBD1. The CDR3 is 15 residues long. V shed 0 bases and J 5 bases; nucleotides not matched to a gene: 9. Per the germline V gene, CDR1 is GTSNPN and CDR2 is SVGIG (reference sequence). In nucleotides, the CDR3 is TGTGCCTGGAGTGTACGGGAGGGGGCGCGGACTGAAGCTTTCTTT. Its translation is CAWSVREGARTEAFF.

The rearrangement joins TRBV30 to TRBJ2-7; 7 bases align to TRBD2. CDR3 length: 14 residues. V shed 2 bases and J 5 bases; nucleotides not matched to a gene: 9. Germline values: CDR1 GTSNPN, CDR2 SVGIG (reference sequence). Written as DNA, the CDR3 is TGTGCCTGGAGTTCGAAGCGGGGCTTGAACGAGCAGTACTTC. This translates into CAWSSKRGLNEQYF.

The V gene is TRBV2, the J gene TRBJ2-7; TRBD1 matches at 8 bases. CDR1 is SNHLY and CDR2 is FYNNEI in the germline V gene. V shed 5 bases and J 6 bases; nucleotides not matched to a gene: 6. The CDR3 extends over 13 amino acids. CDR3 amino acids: CASSPQGAREQYF. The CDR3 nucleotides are TGTGCCAGCAGTCCCCAGGGGGCGCGCGAGCAGTACTTC. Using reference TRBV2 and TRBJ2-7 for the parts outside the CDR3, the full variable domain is EPEVTQTPSHQVTQMGQEVILRCVPISNHLYFYWYRQILGQKVEFLVSFYNNEISEKSEIFDDQFSVERPDGSNFTLKIRSTKLEDSAMYFCASSPQGAREQYFGPGTRLTVT.

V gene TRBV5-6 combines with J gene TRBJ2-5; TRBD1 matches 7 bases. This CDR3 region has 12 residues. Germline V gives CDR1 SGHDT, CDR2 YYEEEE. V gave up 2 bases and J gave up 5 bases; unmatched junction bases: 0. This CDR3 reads CASSFRGETQYF. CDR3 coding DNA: TGTGCCAGCAGCTTCAGGGGGGAGACCCAGTACTTC.